The 27 T cell receptor beta chains presented below share a single source sample, sequenced in a study of blood T cells in healthy people across ages. Primers used in a second PCR of roughly 6 to 12 cycles were a sample-barcoded 5' primer and a J-beta primer mix. TCRdb itself ran the 5' RACE reads through MiXCR, one entry per CDR3 protein. The sample consists of roughly 860,000 distinct CDR3 sequences, roughly 60% of them appearing once. The specimen sequenced was blood. These receptors originate from a man under 40 in good health.

The chain combines TRBV9 with TRBJ2-7, with D tentatively TRBD1 (5 bases). The V gene lost 0 bases and the J gene lost 4 bases, with 17 bases spanning the gap. Germline V lookup: CDR1 SGDLS, CDR2 YYNGEE. CDR3 size: 16 residues. The CDR3 nucleotides read TGTGCCAGCAGCGTAGTTGATGGGGCGTCTGTGTACGAGCAGTACTTC. Translation: CASSVVDGASVYEQYF.

The chain recombines TRBV4-3 with TRBJ2-1; the match to TRBD2 covers 11 bases. Germline V lookup: CDR1 LGHNA, CDR2 YSLEER. The CDR3 totals 18 residues. The V segment lost 6 bases and the J segment 5 bases; nucleotides outside the gene matches: 15. The CDR3 here is CASSLSPTGTSGNNEQFF. The CDR3 region has the DNA TGCGCCAGCAGTCTTAGCCCGACCGGGACTAGCGGAAACAATGAGCAGTTCTTC.

DNA of the CDR3: TGTGCCAGCAGCTTAGCGGCGGGGGGCACTGAAGCTTTCTTT. This codes for CASSLAAGGTEAFF. The chain is built from TRBV7-9 and TRBJ1-1; maybe TRBD1 (5 bases). Germline V gene sequence: CDR1 SEHNR, CDR2 FQNEAQ (reference sequence). This CDR3 has 14 amino acids. V was trimmed by 0 bases and J by 4 bases, leaving 9 bases between them.

This clonotype was observed a few times. The V and J genes are TRBV29-1 and TRBJ2-3; D is perhaps TRBD2 (6 bases). V lost 6 bases and J 1 base, leaving 17 bases between the germline ends. The CDR3 runs to 15 residues. Germline V gene sequence: CDR1 SQVTM, CDR2 ANQGSEA. The CDR3 region has the DNA TGCAGCGTGGCCCCGTGGAGGGGCCGCACAGATACGCAGTATTTT. Protein product: CSVAPWRGRTDTQYF.

The CDR3 DNA follows: TGCGCCAGCAGGCCCACAGGGGTGCCCACCGGGGAGCTGTTTTTT. It yields the protein CASRPTGVPTGELFF. This rearrangement joins TRBV5-1 to TRBJ2-2; TRBD1 agrees at 7 bases. Germline assignment: CDR1 SGHRS and CDR2 YFSETQ. The ends lost 5 bases at V and 4 bases at J; junction bases unmatched: 8. This CDR3 has 15 residues.

This clonotype was picked up a small number of times. This may be a read error, as it is one base from a much larger clone. The chain carries TRBV4-2 and TRBJ2-7; 8 bases agree with TRBD1. The CDR3 totals 15 residues. CDR1 and CDR2 from the germline V gene are LGHNA and YNFKEQ. V was clipped by 2 bases and J by 7 bases; unmatched bases: 10. Written as DNA, the CDR3 is TGTGCCAGCAGCCAATTGGACAGGGCAAGGAATGAGCAGTACTTC. Translated: CASSQLDRARNEQYF.

This clonotype turned up a few times. This rearrangement joins TRBV20-1 to TRBJ2-4, with D tentatively TRBD2 (7 bases). This CDR3 is built from 14 residues. The germline V gene encodes CDR1 DFQATT and CDR2 SNEGSKA (reference sequence). The CDR3 region is CSLGGGRGKNIQYF. In DNA form, the CDR3 reads TGCAGCCTTGGGGGGGGCCGGGGGAAAAACATTCAGTACTTC.

The chain employs TRBV10-3 and TRBJ1-5; D is unresolved. This CDR3 is built from 14 residues. CDR1 and CDR2 from the germline V gene are ENHRY and SYGVKD. Trimming pared 5 bases from V and 0 bases from J, leaving 8 bases between. The CDR3 sequence: CAISNDFSNQPQHF. CDR3 bases: TGTGCCATCAGTAATGATTTTAGCAATCAGCCCCAGCATTTT.

This clonotype was seen a few times. The J gene is TRBJ2-3, the V gene TRBV3-1; tentatively, D is TRBD1 (5 bases). The CDR3 is 14 residues long. Trimming removed 3 bases at V and 4 bases at J, with 11 bases between. The germline V gene encodes CDR1 LGHDT and CDR2 YNNKEL (reference sequence). The CDR3 loop reads CASSQDMPADTQYF. The CDR3, as DNA: TGTGCCAGCAGCCAGGACATGCCAGCAGATACGCAGTATTTT.

This sequence joins TRBV6-5 and TRBJ2-7; 7 bases line up with TRBD1. The CDR3 sequence is 14 residues long. Germline CDR1 and CDR2: MNHEY and SVGAGI. V gave up 8 bases and J gave up 3 bases; unmatched junction bases: 10. The CDR3 region has the DNA TGTGCCAGCCGTCGGGTAGGGGGCTACTACGAGCAGTACTTC. It is translated as CASRRVGGYYEQYF.

The chain is built from TRBV18 and TRBJ1-2; 8 positions match TRBD1. The V gene's germline CDR1 is KGHSH and CDR2 LQKENI. The CDR3 covers 12 residues. J lost 8 bases, V lost 5 bases, and 4 bases had no gene match. CDR3 DNA: TGTGCCAGCTCATCGACAGGGGAAGGCTACACCTTC. This encodes CASSSTGEGYTF.

This rearrangement joins TRBV7-3 to TRBJ2-1; D is unclear. CDR3 size: 15 residues. Germline V gene sequence: CDR1 SGHTA, CDR2 FQGTGA. V was clipped by 6 bases and J by 0 bases, with 12 bases between them. This CDR3 reads CASRPTPSSYNEQFF. For the CDR3, the DNA is TGTGCCAGCAGACCGACTCCAAGCTCCTACAATGAGCAGTTCTTC.

This clonotype was observed a few times. The rearrangement uses TRBV19 and TRBJ1-5, with 8 bases matching TRBD1. The CDR3 covers 14 residues. V lost 7 bases, J lost 2 bases, and 4 bases stayed unmatched. CDR1 is LNHDA, CDR2 SQIVND, per germline (reference sequence). The CDR3 coding sequence is TGTGCCAGTATGGTGGACAGGGGCAATCAGCCCCAGCATTTT. Translation: CASMVDRGNQPQHF.

This clonotype was seen a handful of times. V gene TRBV10-3 combines with J gene TRBJ2-1; maybe TRBD1 (6 bases). The CDR3 sequence is 15 residues long. Germline assignment: CDR1 ENHRY and CDR2 SYGVKD. The V gene lost 5 bases and the J gene lost 1 base, with 12 bases spanning the gap. CDR3 residues: CAISPGVGSYNEQFF. In nucleotides, the CDR3 is TGTGCCATCAGTCCAGGGGTCGGGTCCTACAATGAGCAGTTCTTC.

The chain links TRBV6-2 or TRBV6-3 to TRBJ1-6; 7 positions match TRBD1. Germline CDR1 is MNHEY and CDR2 is SVGEGT. V shed 4 bases and J 0 bases; nucleotides not matched to a gene: 12. The CDR3 length is 19 residues. CDR3 residues: CASSFIPGQTSSYNSPLHF. DNA of the CDR3: TGTGCCAGCAGTTTCATCCCGGGACAGACAAGCTCCTATAATTCACCCCTCCACTTT.

J is TRBJ2-6 and V is TRBV6-4; maybe TRBD1 (6 bases). Trimming took 4 bases from V and 0 from J, leaving 13 bases between them. This CDR3 region has 17 residues. The V gene's germline CDR1 is MRHNA and CDR2 SNTAGT. The CDR3 coding sequence is TGTGCCAGCAGTGCAGCCGTGACAGGCTCTGGGGCCAACGTCCTGACTTTC. Protein product: CASSAAVTGSGANVLTF.

The genes are TRBV7-2 and TRBJ1-5, with D unresolved. In germline, CDR1 is SGHTA, CDR2 FQGNSA. The V and J ends lost 1 base and 9 bases respectively, with 19 bases between them. This CDR3 spans 16 amino acids. The CDR3 sequence: CASSLDGGGPLGPQHF. DNA of the CDR3: TGTGCCAGCAGCTTAGATGGCGGTGGTCCCTTAGGGCCCCAGCATTTT.

The gene calls are TRBV6-6 and TRBJ2-3; unclear D gene. V lost 1 base and J lost 2, with 4 bases in between. The germline V gene has CDR1 MNHNY and CDR2 SVGAGI (reference sequence). CDR3 length equals 13 residues. This CDR3 reads CASSYYNTDTQYF. For the CDR3, the DNA is TGTGCCAGCAGTTACTATAACACAGATACGCAGTATTTT.

V and J are TRBV12-3 or TRBV12-4 and TRBJ2-5; no reliable D call. Deletions cut 1 base from V and 7 bases from J, with 7 bases between. The CDR3 length is 12 residues. The CDR3 coding sequence is TGTGCCAGCAGTTTAGAAAGGAGGACCCAGTACTTC. It encodes CASSLERRTQYF.

This clonotype was counted a few times. This chain connects TRBV7-2 to TRBJ2-1; TRBD2 agrees at 14 bases. The V gene's germline CDR1 is SGHTA and CDR2 FQGNSA. The CDR3 consists of 16 residues. With V trimmed by 6 bases and J by 2 bases, 3 bases remained unmatched. CDR3 amino acids: CASSQGLAGAYNEQFF. DNA for the CDR3: TGTGCCAGCAGTCAGGGACTAGCGGGGGCCTACAATGAGCAGTTCTTC.

The rearrangement joins TRBV11-2 to TRBJ2-3; TRBD2 aligns across 11 bases. V trimming: 5 bases; J trimming: 2 bases; junction bases outside the gene matches: 9. CDR1 SGHAT and CDR2 FQNNGV come from the germline V gene. This CDR3 contains 17 residues. In nucleotides, the CDR3 is TGTGCCAGCAGCCCCACTAGCGGGGGCTACTACACAGATACGCAGTATTTT. Translating it yields CASSPTSGGYYTDTQYF.

This clonotype came up a few times. V usage is TRBV27 and J usage is TRBJ1-2, with D unclear. CDR3 length: 15 residues. V lost 2 bases, J lost 5 bases, and 15 bases lay in between. Germline loops: CDR1 MNHEY, CDR2 SMNVEV (reference sequence). The CDR3 reads CASSLLPGVEYGYTF. CDR3 sequence (DNA): TGTGCCAGCAGTTTACTGCCCGGGGTGGAGTATGGCTACACCTTC.

The rearrangement links TRBV7-2 to TRBJ1-2; unclear D gene. Germline loops: CDR1 SGHTA, CDR2 FQGNSA. The germline V and J ends were trimmed by 4 bases and 5 bases, with 8 bases remaining between them. CDR3 length: 12 residues. The chain's CDR3 is CASSSSGYGYTF. CDR3 sequence (DNA): TGTGCCAGCAGCTCCTCAGGATATGGCTACACCTTC.

The V and J genes are TRBV7-2 and TRBJ1-6; D call uncertain. There are 15 residues in the CDR3. The V end lost 4 bases, the J end lost 3 bases, and 10 bases lay between the germline ends. Germline loops: CDR1 SGHTA, CDR2 FQGNSA. In nucleotides, the CDR3 is TGTGCCAGCAGCTCCCCGGGAATCTATAATTCACCCCTCCACTTT. It translates to CASSSPGIYNSPLHF.

The rearrangement joins TRBV24-1 to TRBJ2-3; D is uncertain. The CDR3 is made up of 16 amino acids. Germline V lookup: CDR1 KGHDR, CDR2 SFDVKD. V lost 3 bases and J lost 0, with 12 bases in between. The CDR3 coding sequence is TGTGCCACCAGTGATGATACGGAGTCTAGCACAGATACGCAGTATTTT. Its translation: CATSDDTESSTDTQYF.

The J gene is TRBJ2-1, the V gene TRBV6-2 or TRBV6-3, with D tentatively TRBD2 (7 bases). V was clipped by 8 bases and J by 3 bases, with 11 bases between them. Germline CDR1 is MNHEY and CDR2 is SVGEGT. The CDR3 consists of 13 residues. In nucleotides, the CDR3 is TGTGCCAGCGCGAGGGGGGGCTACAATGAGCAGTTCTTC. This sequence encodes CASARGGYNEQFF.

This clonotype was seen once. The rearrangement uses TRBV5-1 and TRBJ2-2, with a possible D match to TRBD1 (5 bases). Trimming stripped 4 bases from V and 6 bases from J, with 13 bases between. CDR3 length: 14 residues. Germline assignment: CDR1 SGHRS and CDR2 YFSETQ. CDR3: CASSHSQGPGELFF. CDR3 coding DNA: TGCGCCAGCAGCCACTCGCAGGGCCCCGGGGAGCTGTTTTTT.